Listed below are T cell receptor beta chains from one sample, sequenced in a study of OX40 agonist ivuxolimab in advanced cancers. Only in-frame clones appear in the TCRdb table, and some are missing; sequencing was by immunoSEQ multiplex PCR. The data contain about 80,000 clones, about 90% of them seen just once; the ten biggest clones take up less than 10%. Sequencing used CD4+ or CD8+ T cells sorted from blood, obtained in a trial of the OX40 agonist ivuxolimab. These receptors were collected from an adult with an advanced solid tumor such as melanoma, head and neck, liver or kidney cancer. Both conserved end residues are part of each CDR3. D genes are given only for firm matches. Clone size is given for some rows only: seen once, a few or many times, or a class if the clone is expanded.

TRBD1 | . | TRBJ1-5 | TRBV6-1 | TGTGCCACGGGGACAGCCGGTCAGCCCCAGCATTTT | CATGTAGQPQHF
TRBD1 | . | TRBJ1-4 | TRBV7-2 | TGTGCCAGCAGCTTAAGAGGGACAGGGGCTGGAAAACTGTTTTTT | CASSLRGTGAGKLFF
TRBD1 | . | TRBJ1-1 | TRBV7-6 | TGTGCCAGCAGCTTAGCGACAGGGCCCTATAACACTGAAGCTTTCTTT | CASSLATGPYNTEAFF
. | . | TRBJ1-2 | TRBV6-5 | TGTGCCACCCAAGACGGACGAGTTGGCTACACCTTC | CATQDGRVGYTF
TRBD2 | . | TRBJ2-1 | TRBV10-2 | TGCGCCAGCAGCGAACGACCTTTTAGCGGGGGGGAAAACAATGAGCAGTTCTTC | CASSERPFSGGENNEQFF
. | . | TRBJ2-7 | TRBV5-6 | TGTGCCAGCAGCCTCGGAACAGTGGGGGAAGTTTCCTACGAGCAGTACTTC | CASSLGTVGEVSYEQYF
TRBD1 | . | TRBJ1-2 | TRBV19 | TGTGCCACCTCCGGGACAGGGGGCTATGGCTACACCTTC | CATSGTGGYGYTF
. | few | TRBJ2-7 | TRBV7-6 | TGTGCCAGCAGCTCTAGGTACGATTGGAACTTC | CASSSRYDWNF
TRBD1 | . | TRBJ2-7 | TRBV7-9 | TGTGCCAGCAGCTTACCCCGGGACAGGGCCTCCTACGAGCAGTACTTC | CASSLPRDRASYEQYF
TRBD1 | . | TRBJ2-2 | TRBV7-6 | TGTGCCAGCAGCTATTCCGGGACAGCGAACACCGGGGAGCTGTTTTTT | CASSYSGTANTGELFF
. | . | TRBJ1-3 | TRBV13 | TGTGCCAGCAGCATGCCGGGTAACTCTGGAAACACCATATATTTT | CASSMPGNSGNTIYF
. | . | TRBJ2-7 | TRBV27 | TGTGCCAGCAGTTCAACCCCCGGAGGGGACGAGCAGTACTTC | CASSSTPGGDEQYF
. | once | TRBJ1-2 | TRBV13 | TGTGCCAGCAGCTCCCAACCGACGCGGAATGGCTACACCTTC | CASSSQPTRNGYTF
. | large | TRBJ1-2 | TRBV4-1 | TGCGCCAGCAGCCAAGCAGGGGAGCACTATGGCTACACCTTC | CASSQAGEHYGYTF
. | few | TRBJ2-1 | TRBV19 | TGTGCCAGTAGTATATGGCCCCCAGGGGGGCGAACCTACAATGAGCAGTTCTTC | CASSIWPPGGRTYNEQFF
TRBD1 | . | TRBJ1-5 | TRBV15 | TGTGCCACCAGCAGGGACAGGGCTCAGCCCCAGCATTTT | CATSRDRAQPQHF
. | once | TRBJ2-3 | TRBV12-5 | TGTGCTAGTGTCCCCAAGGGGTTACCCACAGATACGCAGTATTTT | CASVPKGLPTDTQYF
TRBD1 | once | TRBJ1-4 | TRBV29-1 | TGCAGCGTTGAAGATCGGGACAGGGGGTTTGAAAAACTGTTTTTT | CSVEDRDRGFEKLFF
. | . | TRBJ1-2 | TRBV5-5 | TGTGCCAGCAGCTTGTCAGGGTCCCCCTATGGCTACACCTTC | CASSLSGSPYGYTF
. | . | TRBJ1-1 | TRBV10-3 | TGTGCCATCAGTGAAACGACAGTTAGCACTGAAGCTTTCTTT | CAISETTVSTEAFF
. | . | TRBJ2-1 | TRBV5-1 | TGCGCCAGCAGCTTGGCCCTTGAGGTCCCTGAGCAGTTCTTC | CASSLALEVPEQFF
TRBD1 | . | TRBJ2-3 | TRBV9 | TGTGCCAGCAGCGGACAGGGGGGCACAGATACGCAGTATTTT | CASSGQGGTDTQYF
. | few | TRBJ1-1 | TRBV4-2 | TGTGCCAGCAGCCAAGAGGAAGGATTTAACACTGAAGCTTTCTTT | CASSQEEGFNTEAFF
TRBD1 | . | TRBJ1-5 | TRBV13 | TGTGCCAGCAGCGCAGGGGGCTTGGGCAATCAGCCCCAGCATTTT | CASSAGGLGNQPQHF
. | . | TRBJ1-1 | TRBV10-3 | TGTGCCATCAGTGAGGCAAACACTGAAGCTTTCTTT | CAISEANTEAFF
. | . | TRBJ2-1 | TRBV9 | TGTGCCAGCAGCGTAGCTAATGAGCAGTTCTTC | CASSVANEQFF
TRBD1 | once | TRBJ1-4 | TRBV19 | TGTGCCAGTAGTAGGGACAGGGAAGGTGCCACTAATGAAAAACTGTTTTTT | CASSRDREGATNEKLFF
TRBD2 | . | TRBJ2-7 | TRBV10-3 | TGTGCCATCAGTGGGGACTACTCCTACGAGCAGTACTTC | CAISGDYSYEQYF
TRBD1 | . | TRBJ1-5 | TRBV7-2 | TGTGCCAGCAGCCCCGGGACAGGGTATCAGCCCCAGCATTTT | CASSPGTGYQPQHF
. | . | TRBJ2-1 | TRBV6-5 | TGTGCCAGCAGTTACTCGTCGGGCAATGAGCAGTTCTTC | CASSYSSGNEQFF
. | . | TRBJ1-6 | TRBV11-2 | TGTGCCAGCAGCCATATCCCCCCTCCCGTCCGCGCCCTCCACTTT | CASSHIPPPVRALHF
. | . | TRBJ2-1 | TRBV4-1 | TGCGCCAGCAGCCCCGGTTCCGCCGGCGCCTACAATGAGCAGTTCTTC | CASSPGSAGAYNEQFF
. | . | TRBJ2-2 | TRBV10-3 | TGTGCCATCAGTGAGTCGTTCCCCGGGGAGCTGTTTTTT | CAISESFPGELFF
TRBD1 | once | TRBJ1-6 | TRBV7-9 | TGTGCCAGCAGCTTAGAACAGGGGTGGGATAATTCACCCCTCCACTTT | CASSLEQGWDNSPLHF
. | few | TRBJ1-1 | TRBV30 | TGTGCCTGGACCCTAGGGAGGGGCTGGACTGAAGCTTTCTTT | CAWTLGRGWTEAFF
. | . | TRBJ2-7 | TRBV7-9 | TGTGCCAGCAGTTATCCGGGGGTCCAGGGCTACGAGCAGTACTTC | CASSYPGVQGYEQYF
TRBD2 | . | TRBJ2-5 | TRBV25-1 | TGTGCCAGCAGTGATGAGTGGCGGGGGGACCAAGAGACCCAGTACTTC | CASSDEWRGDQETQYF